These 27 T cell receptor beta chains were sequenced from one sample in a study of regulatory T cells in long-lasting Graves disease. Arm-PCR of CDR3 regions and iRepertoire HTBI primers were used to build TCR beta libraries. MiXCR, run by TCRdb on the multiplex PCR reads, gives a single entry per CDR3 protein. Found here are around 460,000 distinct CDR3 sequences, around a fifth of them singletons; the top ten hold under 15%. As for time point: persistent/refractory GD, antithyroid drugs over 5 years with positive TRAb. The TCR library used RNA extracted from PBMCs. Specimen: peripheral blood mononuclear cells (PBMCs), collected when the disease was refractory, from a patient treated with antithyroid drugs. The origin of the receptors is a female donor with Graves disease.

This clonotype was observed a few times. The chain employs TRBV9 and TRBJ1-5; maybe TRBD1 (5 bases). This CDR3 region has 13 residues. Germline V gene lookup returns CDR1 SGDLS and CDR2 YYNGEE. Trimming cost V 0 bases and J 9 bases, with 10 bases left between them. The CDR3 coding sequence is TGTGCCAGCAGCGTAGGACAGACCGGGCCCCAGCATTTT. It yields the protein CASSVGQTGPQHF.

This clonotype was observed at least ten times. CDR3 loop: CSVKGQANTEAFF. The CDR3 DNA is TGCAGCGTTAAGGGACAGGCGAACACTGAAGCTTTCTTT. This chain connects TRBV29-1 to TRBJ1-1; 8 bases are a match to TRBD1. The CDR3 consists of 13 residues. V shed 5 bases and J 1 base; nucleotides not matched to a gene: 3. Germline V gives CDR1 SQVTM, CDR2 ANQGSEA.

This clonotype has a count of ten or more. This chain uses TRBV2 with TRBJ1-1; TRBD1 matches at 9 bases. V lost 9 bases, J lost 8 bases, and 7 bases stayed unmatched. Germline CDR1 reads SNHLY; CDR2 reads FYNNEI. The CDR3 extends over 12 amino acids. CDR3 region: CARYPGTGEAFF. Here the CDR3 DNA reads TGTGCCAGATATCCCGGGACAGGGGAAGCTTTCTTT.

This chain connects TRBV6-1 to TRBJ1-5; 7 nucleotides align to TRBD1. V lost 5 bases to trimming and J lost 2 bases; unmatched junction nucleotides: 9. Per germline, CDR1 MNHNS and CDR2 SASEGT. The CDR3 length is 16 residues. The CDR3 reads CASSTTQGLGNQPQHF. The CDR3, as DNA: TGTGCCAGCAGTACAACACAGGGGTTGGGCAATCAGCCCCAGCATTTT.

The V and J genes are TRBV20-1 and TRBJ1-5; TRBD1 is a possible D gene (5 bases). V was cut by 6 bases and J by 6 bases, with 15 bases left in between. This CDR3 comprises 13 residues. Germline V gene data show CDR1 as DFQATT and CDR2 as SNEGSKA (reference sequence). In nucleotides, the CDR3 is TGCAGTGCCGGAGGGGCGGAGGGTCAGCCCCAGCATTTT. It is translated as CSAGGAEGQPQHF.

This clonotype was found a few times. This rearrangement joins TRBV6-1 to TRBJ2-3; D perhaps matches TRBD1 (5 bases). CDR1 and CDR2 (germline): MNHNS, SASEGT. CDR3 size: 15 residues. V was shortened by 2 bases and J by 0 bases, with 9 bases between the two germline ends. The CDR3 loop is CASSEPRQSTDTQYF. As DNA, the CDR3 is TGTGCCAGCAGTGAACCCCGACAGAGCACAGATACGCAGTATTTT.

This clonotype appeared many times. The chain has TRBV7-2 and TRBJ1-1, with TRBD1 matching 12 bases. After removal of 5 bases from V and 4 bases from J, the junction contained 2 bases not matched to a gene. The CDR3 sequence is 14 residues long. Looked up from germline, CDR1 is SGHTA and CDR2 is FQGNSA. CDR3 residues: CASSRDRGRTEAFF. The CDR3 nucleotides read TGTGCCAGCAGCCGGGACAGGGGGCGCACTGAAGCTTTCTTT.

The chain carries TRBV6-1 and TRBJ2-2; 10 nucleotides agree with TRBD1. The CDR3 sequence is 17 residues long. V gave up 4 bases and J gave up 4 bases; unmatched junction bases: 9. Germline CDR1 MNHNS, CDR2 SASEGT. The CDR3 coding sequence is TGTGCCAGCAGTGCCCATGCCGGACAGGGGGTCACCGGGGAGCTGTTTTTT. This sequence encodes CASSAHAGQGVTGELFF.

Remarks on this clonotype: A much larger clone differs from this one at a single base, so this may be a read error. The CDR3 reads CASSLHRDEKLVF. CDR3 coding DNA: TGTGCCAGCAGCTTACACAGGGATGAAAAACTGGTTTTT. The V gene is TRBV11-1, the J gene TRBJ1-4, with a tentative D call TRBD1 (6 bases). The CDR3 spans 13 residues. Germline V CDR1 and CDR2: SGHAT, FQDESV (reference sequence). Variable domain in full (rest from reference TRBV11-1 and TRBJ1-4): EAEVAQSPRYKITEKSQAVAFWCDPISGHATLYWYRQILGQGPELLVQFQDESVVDDSQLPKDRFSAERLKGVDSTLKIQPAELGDSAMYLCASSLHRDEKLVFGSGTQLSVL.

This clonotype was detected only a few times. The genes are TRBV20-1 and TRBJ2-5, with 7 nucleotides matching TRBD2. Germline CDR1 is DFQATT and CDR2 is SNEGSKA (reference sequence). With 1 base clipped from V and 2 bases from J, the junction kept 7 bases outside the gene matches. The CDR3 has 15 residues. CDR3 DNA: TGCAGTGCTAGAGTCTCGGGGGGACGTCAAGAGACCCAGTACTTC. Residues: CSARVSGGRQETQYF.

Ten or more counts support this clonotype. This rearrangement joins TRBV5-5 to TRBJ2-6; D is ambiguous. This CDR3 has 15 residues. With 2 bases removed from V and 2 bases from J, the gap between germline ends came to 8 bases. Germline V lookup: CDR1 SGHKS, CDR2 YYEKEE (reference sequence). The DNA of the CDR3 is TGTGCCAGCAGCTTCCAGAGAGCTGGGGCCAACGTCCTGACTTTC. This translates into CASSFQRAGANVLTF.

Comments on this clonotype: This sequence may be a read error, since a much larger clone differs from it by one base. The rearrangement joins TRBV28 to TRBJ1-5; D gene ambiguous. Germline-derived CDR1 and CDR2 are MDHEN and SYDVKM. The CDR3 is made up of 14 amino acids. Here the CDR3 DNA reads TGTGCCAGCAGCCCTCTCCAGAGTAATCAGCTCCAGCATTTT. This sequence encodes CASSPLQSNQLQHF.

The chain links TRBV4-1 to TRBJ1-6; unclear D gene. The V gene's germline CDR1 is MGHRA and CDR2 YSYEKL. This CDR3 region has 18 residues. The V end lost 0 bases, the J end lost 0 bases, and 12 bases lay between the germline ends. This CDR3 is CASSQDLVASSYNSPLHF. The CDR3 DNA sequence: TGCGCCAGCAGCCAAGATCTTGTGGCTAGCTCCTATAATTCACCCCTCCACTTT.

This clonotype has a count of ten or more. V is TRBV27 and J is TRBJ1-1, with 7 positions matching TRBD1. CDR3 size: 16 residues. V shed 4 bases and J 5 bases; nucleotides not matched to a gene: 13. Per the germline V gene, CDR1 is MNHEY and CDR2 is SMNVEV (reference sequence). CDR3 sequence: CASSSSGGQRRTEAFF. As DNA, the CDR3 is TGTGCCAGCAGTTCCTCCGGGGGACAGAGGAGGACTGAAGCTTTCTTT.

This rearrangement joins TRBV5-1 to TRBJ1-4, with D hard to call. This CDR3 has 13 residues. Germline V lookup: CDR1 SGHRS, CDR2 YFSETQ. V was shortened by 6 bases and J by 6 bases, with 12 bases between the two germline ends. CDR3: CASNSGGDEKLFF. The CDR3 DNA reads TGCGCCAGCAATTCAGGAGGCGATGAAAAACTGTTTTTT.

As DNA, the CDR3 is TGTGCCAGCAGTGAACTGGGGGATGAGCAGTTCTTC. It yields the protein CASSELGDEQFF. J is TRBJ2-1 and V is TRBV6-1; D possibly uses TRBD1 or TRBD2 (5 bases each). V gave up 2 bases and J gave up 8 bases, with 7 bases separating them. The CDR3 sequence is 12 residues long. Germline V gene lookup returns CDR1 MNHNS and CDR2 SASEGT.

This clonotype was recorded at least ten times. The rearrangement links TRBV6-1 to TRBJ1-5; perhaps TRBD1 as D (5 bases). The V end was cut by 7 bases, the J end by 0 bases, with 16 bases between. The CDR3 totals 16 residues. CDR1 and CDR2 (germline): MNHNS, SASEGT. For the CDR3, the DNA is TGTGCCAGCAAGCAGCCAGGGACCTATAGCAATCAGCCCCAGCATTTT. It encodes CASKQPGTYSNQPQHF.

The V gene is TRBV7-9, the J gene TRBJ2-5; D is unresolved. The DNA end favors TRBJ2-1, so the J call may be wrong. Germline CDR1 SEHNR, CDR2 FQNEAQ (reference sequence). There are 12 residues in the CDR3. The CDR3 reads CASRGRADEQFF. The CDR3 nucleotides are TGTGCCAGCAGAGGTCGTGCAGATGAGCAGTTCTTC.

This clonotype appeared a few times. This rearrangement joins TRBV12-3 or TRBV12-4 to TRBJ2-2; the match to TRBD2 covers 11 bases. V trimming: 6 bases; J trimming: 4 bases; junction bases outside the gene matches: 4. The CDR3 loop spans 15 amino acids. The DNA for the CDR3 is TGTGCCAGCAGGGGGCTAGCGGGGGGCACCGGGGAGCTGTTTTTT. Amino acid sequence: CASRGLAGGTGELFF.

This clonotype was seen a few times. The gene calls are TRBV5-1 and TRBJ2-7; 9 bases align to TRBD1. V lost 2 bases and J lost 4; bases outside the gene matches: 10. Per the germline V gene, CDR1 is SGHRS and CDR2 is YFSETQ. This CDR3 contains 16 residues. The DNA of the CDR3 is TGCGCCAGCAGCTTACGGCCGGGACAGGGCCGGTACGAGCAGTACTTC. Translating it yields CASSLRPGQGRYEQYF.

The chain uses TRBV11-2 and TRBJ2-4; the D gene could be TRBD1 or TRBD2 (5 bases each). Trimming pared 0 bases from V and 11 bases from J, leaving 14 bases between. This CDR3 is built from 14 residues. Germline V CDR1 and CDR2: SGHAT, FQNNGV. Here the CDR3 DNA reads TGTGCCAGCAGCTTAGATCGGGGACGGCAGCTTCAGTACTTC. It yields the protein CASSLDRGRQLQYF.

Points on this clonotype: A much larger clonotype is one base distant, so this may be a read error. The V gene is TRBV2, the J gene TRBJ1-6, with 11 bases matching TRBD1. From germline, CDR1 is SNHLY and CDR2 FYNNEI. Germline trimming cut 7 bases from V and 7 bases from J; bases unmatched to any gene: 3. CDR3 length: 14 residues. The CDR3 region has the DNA TGTGCCAGCAATGGACAGGGGGCGAATTCACCCCTCCACTTT. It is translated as CASNGQGANSPLHF.

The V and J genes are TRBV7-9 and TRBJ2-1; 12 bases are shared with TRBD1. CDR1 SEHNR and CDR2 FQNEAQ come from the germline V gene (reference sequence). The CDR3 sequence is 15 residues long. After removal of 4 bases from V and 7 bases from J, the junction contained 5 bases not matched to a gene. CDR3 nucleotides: TGTGCCAGCAGCTCGGGACAGGGGGCAGGGAATGAGCAGTTCTTC. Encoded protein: CASSSGQGAGNEQFF.

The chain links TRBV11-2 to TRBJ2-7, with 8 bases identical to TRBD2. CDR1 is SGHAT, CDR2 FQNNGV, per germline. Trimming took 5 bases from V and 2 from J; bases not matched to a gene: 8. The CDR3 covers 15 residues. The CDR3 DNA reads TGTGCCAGCAGCCTAAGCGGGGGCAACACCTACGAGCAGTACTTC. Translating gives CASSLSGGNTYEQYF.

The CDR3 sequence: CASSPTMTGDPEAFF. As DNA, the CDR3 is TGTGCCAGCAGCCCCACGATGACAGGGGACCCTGAAGCTTTCTTT. This rearrangement joins TRBV5-5 to TRBJ1-1; TRBD1 aligns across 8 bases. The V gene's germline CDR1 is SGHKS and CDR2 YYEKEE (reference sequence). The CDR3 contains 15 residues. V lost 4 bases to trimming and J lost 6 bases; unmatched junction nucleotides: 11.

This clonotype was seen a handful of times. CDR3 residues: CASSIGAGEGTGELFF. The CDR3 DNA is TGTGCCAGTAGTATCGGAGCGGGAGAGGGCACCGGGGAGCTGTTTTTT. The V and J genes are TRBV19 and TRBJ2-2, with 8 nucleotides matching TRBD2. CDR1 LNHDA and CDR2 SQIVND come from the germline V gene (reference sequence). The CDR3 is 16 residues long. J lost 4 bases, V lost 3 bases, and 7 bases had no gene match.

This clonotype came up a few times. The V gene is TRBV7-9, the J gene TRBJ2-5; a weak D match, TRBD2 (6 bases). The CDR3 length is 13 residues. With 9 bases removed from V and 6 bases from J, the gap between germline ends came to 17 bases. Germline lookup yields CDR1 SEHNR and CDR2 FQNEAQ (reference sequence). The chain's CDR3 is CASLGLQTKTQYF. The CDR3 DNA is TGTGCCAGTCTGGGACTCCAAACGAAGACCCAGTACTTC.